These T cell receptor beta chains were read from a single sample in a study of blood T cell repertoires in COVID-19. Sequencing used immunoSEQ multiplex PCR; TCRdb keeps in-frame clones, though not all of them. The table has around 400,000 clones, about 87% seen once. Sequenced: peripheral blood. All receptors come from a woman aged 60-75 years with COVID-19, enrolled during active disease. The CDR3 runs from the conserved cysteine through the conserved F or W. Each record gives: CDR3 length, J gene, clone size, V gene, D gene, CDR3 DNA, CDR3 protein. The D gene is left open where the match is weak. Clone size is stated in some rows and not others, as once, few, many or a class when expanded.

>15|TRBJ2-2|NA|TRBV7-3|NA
TGTGCCAGCAGCTTCCTCTGGGAGGCTACCGGGGAGCTGTTTTTT
CASSFLWEATGELFF
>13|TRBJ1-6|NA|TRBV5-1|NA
TGCGCCAGCAGCTTGATTTCAGATTCACCCCTCCACTTT
CASSLISDSPLHF
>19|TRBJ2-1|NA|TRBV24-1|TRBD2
TGTGCCACCAGTGTCGGGAAGGGACTAGCGGGGAGCTCCTACAATGAGCAGTTCTTC
CATSVGKGLAGSSYNEQFF
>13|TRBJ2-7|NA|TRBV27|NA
TGTGCCAGCAGTTTTCGGGGTATTGGCGAGCAGTACTTC
CASSFRGIGEQYF
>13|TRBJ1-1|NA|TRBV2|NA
TGTGCCAGCCTCTGGGGAGGGGACACTGAAGCTTTCTTT
CASLWGGDTEAFF
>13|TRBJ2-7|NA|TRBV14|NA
TGTGCCAGCAGCCAAGAGTTGGGAGCTAAGCAGTACTTC
CASSQELGAKQYF
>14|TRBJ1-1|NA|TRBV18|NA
TGTGCCAGCTCACCAGAGGGGGGGGTCACTGAAGCTTTCTTT
CASSPEGGVTEAFF
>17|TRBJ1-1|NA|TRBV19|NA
TGTGCCAGTAGTATCTTAGCAGGGACTACTTCGAACACTGAAGCTTTCTTT
CASSILAGTTSNTEAFF
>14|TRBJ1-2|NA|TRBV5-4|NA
TGTGCCAGCAGCCTCTTCGGCCGAACGGGAGGCTACACCTTC
CASSLFGRTGGYTF
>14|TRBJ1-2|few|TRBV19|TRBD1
TGTGCCAGTAGCCTGGACAGGGCCTCTGGGGGCTACACCTTC
CASSLDRASGGYTF